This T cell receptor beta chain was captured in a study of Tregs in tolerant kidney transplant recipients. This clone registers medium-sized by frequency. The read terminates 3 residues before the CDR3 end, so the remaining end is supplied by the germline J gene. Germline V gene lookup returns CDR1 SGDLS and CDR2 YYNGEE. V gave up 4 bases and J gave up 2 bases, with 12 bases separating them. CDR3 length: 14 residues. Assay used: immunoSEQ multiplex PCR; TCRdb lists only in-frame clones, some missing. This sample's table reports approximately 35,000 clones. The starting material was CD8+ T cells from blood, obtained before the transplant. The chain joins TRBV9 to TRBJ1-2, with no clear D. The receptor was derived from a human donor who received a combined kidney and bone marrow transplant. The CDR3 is CASSLSGANYGYTF. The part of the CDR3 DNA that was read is TGTGCCAGCAGCCTTAGCGGAGCGAACTATGGC.